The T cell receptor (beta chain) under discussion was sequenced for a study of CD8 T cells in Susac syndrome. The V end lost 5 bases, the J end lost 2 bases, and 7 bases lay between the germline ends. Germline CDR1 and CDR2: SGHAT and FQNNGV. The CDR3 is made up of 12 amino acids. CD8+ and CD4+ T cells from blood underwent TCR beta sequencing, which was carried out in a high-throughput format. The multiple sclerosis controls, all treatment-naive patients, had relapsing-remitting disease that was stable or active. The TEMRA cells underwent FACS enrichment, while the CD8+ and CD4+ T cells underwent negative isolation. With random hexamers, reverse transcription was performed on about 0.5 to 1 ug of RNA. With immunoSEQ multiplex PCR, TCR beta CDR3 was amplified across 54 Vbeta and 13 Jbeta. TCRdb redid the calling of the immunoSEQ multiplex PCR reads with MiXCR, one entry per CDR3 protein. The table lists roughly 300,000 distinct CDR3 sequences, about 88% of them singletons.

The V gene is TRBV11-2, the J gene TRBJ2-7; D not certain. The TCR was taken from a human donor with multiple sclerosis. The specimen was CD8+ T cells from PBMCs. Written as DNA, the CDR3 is TGTGCCAGCAGCCATGTACCCTACGAGCAGTACTTC. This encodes CASSHVPYEQYF.